The 20 T cell receptor beta chains presented below share a single source sample, sequenced in a study of regulatory T cells in long-lasting Graves disease. Time point indicated: newly diagnosed GD, antithyroid drugs for less than 3 months. Researchers made the TCR library from RNA that was extracted from PBMCs. Combining iRepertoire HTBI primers with Arm-PCR of CDR3 regions, the authors built TCR beta libraries. A single record per CDR3 protein comes from TCRdb applying MiXCR to the multiplex PCR reads. The table lists a few hundred thousand distinct CDR3 sequences, roughly 18% of them singletons. The sample here was peripheral blood mononuclear cells (PBMCs), taken at new diagnosis, from a patient treated with antithyroid drugs. Receptors originate from a female donor with Graves disease.

This clonotype was observed at least ten times. The V and J genes are TRBV3-1 and TRBJ1-5, with unresolved D. The CDR3 loop spans 13 amino acids. V shed 1 base and J shed 3 bases, with 4 bases lying between them. CDR1 LGHDT and CDR2 YNNKEL come from the germline V gene (reference sequence). The CDR3 region is CASSQGNNQPQHF. The CDR3 DNA follows: TGTGCCAGCAGCCAAGGGAACAATCAGCCCCAGCATTTT.

This clonotype was found many times. The chain combines TRBV11-2 with TRBJ1-1; D is uncertain. This CDR3 has 15 residues. The V gene's germline CDR1 is SGHAT and CDR2 FQNNGV. V was trimmed by 5 bases and J by 11 bases, leaving 24 bases between them. CDR3 in amino acids: CASSPTLWESGLAFF. CDR3 sequence (DNA): TGTGCCAGCAGCCCGACCCTGTGGGAAAGCGGTTTGGCTTTCTTT.

In its sample, this clonotype was seen a few times. An end of the junction does not agree with germline; a read error may underlie this. J is TRBJ2-5 and V is TRBV20-1; tentatively, D is TRBD1 (7 bases). The CDR3 length is 18 residues. In germline, CDR1 is DFQATT, CDR2 SNEGSKA (reference sequence). Here the CDR3 reads CSATNPVQEGQSQETRYF. The DNA for the CDR3 is TGCAGTGCTACAAATCCGGTCCAGGAGGGACAGTCGCAAGAGACCCGGTACTTC.

This sequence joins TRBV9 and TRBJ2-2; 8 bases fit TRBD2. The CDR3 totals 16 residues. The junction had 8 bases not matched to a gene; V was cut back by 3 bases and J by 4 bases. The germline gives CDR1 SGDLS, CDR2 YYNGEE. CDR3 nucleotide sequence: TGTGCCAGCAGCGCCCCGGGACTAGGGTTCACCGGGGAGCTGTTTTTT. It is translated as CASSAPGLGFTGELFF.

This clonotype was detected many times. This chain uses TRBV12-3 or TRBV12-4 with TRBJ1-1; TRBD1 matches 11 bases. This CDR3 has 16 residues. The junction had 8 bases not matched to a gene; V was cut back by 3 bases and J by 5 bases. The CDR3 bases are TGTGCCAGCAGTTTTCCCGGGACAGGGGGACGGACTGAAGCTTTCTTT. Amino acids: CASSFPGTGGRTEAFF.

Points on this clonotype: The likely explanation is a read error, given a far larger clone one base away. The chain employs TRBV11-2 and TRBJ2-7; 7 nucleotides match TRBD2. V lost 5 bases and J lost 10; bases outside the gene matches: 8. The CDR3 extends over 12 amino acids. Germline CDR1 and CDR2: SGHAT and FQNNGV. CDR3 sequence (DNA): TGTGCCAGCAGCCGCATAGCGGGCGATCAGTACTTC. It encodes CASSRIAGDQYF.

This chain links TRBV12-3 or TRBV12-4 with TRBJ2-7; 7 nucleotides align to TRBD1. J gave up 3 bases and V 5 bases, and 7 bases lay outside the gene matches. The CDR3 has 14 residues. The chain's CDR3 is CASSPGAGGYEQYF. The CDR3 bases are TGTGCCAGCAGTCCCGGGGCAGGGGGCTACGAGCAGTACTTC.

This clonotype was counted between two and nine times. V gene TRBV19 combines with J gene TRBJ1-1; D not certain. Deletions cut 1 base from V and 0 bases from J, with 6 bases between. Germline CDR1 is LNHDA and CDR2 is SQIVND (reference sequence). The CDR3 runs to 14 residues. CDR3 sequence: CASSIAGLNTEAFF. As DNA, the CDR3 is TGTGCCAGTAGTATAGCTGGCCTGAACACTGAAGCTTTCTTT.

The chain couples TRBV7-9 to TRBJ2-6; 11 bases match TRBD2. The CDR3 is 18 residues long. CDR1 SEHNR and CDR2 FQNEAQ come from the germline V gene (reference sequence). V lost 5 bases and J lost 2; bases outside the gene matches: 8. The CDR3 here is CASSIGILAGAGANVLTF. Here the CDR3 DNA reads TGTGCCAGCAGCATAGGGATACTAGCGGGAGCTGGGGCCAACGTCCTGACTTTC.

This clonotype was picked up one time. This probably arose from a read error, given a far larger clone one base away. The chain carries TRBV3-1 and TRBJ2-7; the D gene could be TRBD1 or TRBD2 (5 bases each). Trimming left V 4 bases short and J 6 bases short, with 13 bases between. The germline CDR1 and CDR2 sequences are LGHDT and YNNKEL (reference sequence). The CDR3 consists of 13 residues. CDR3 nucleotides: TGTGCCAGCAGCCGAGGGGCGAGCTGCGAGCAGTACTTC. This gives the protein CASSRGASCEQYF.

This clonotype was seen only a few times. The chain links TRBV6-2 or TRBV6-3 to TRBJ2-1; 14 bases are shared with TRBD2. The V gene end was trimmed by 5 bases and the J gene end by 8 bases; junction bases not matched to a gene: 5. CDR3 length equals 15 residues. The germline CDR1 and CDR2 sequences are MNHEY and SVGEGT. The chain's CDR3 is CASSKMGLAGDEQFF. The CDR3 bases are TGTGCCAGCAGTAAAATGGGACTAGCGGGAGATGAGCAGTTCTTC.

The V gene is TRBV12-3 or TRBV12-4, the J gene TRBJ2-3; 11 nucleotides match TRBD2. This CDR3 is built from 16 residues. Losses at the gene ends were 4 bases for V and 1 base for J; bases not matched to a gene: 4. CDR3 DNA sequence: TGTGCCAGCAGTTCACTAGCGGGAGACGGCACAGATACGCAGTATTTT. It translates to CASSSLAGDGTDTQYF.

This clonotype was found many times. V gene TRBV11-1 combines with J gene TRBJ2-3; 15 bases fit TRBD2. The junction had 3 bases not matched to a gene; V was cut back by 5 bases and J by 6 bases. From germline, CDR1 is SGHAT and CDR2 FQDESV (reference sequence). CDR3 length: 15 residues. In DNA form, the CDR3 reads TGTGCCAGCAGCAGGACTAGCGGGAGGGCGGATACGCAGTATTTT. Translating gives CASSRTSGRADTQYF.

This clonotype was found many times. The V gene is TRBV4-1, the J gene TRBJ1-6; TRBD1 aligns across 8 bases. This CDR3 has 15 residues. The germline V gene encodes CDR1 MGHRA and CDR2 YSYEKL. V gave up 1 base and J gave up 9 bases; unmatched junction bases: 5. CDR3 loop: CASSQAGQGTSPLHF. The CDR3, as DNA: TGCGCCAGCAGCCAAGCTGGACAGGGTACTTCACCCCTCCACTTT.

The J gene is TRBJ2-3, the V gene TRBV10-1; D is unresolved. This CDR3 region has 17 residues. Germline CDR1 reads WNHNN; CDR2 reads SYGVQD (reference sequence). Deletions cut 0 bases from V and 0 bases from J, with 13 bases between. CDR3 nucleotide sequence: TGCGCCAGCAGTGAGTCGAGGCCGTCGAGAAGCACAGATACGCAGTATTTT. It specifies CASSESRPSRSTDTQYF.

This clonotype was observed at least ten times. This sequence joins TRBV29-1 and TRBJ2-5, with a possible D match to TRBD1 (6 bases). Germline CDR1 and CDR2: SQVTM and ANQGSEA. This CDR3 has 13 residues. The ends were cut back, 7 bases at V and 2 bases at J, with 14 bases in the middle. CDR3 sequence reads: CSDTGSVQETQYF. DNA for the CDR3: TGCAGCGACACAGGGTCCGTGCAAGAGACCCAGTACTTC.

In its sample, this clonotype was seen many times. The chain uses TRBV7-3 and TRBJ2-3; TRBD1 matches at 9 bases. CDR1 is SGHTA, CDR2 FQGTGA, per germline. The V and J ends lost 1 base and 5 bases, in that order; junction bases with no gene match: 4. The CDR3 length is 15 residues. The CDR3 sequence: CASSLRDREGDTQYF. CDR3 nucleotide sequence: TGTGCCAGCAGCTTAAGGGACAGGGAGGGAGATACGCAGTATTTT.

This clonotype appeared many times. J is TRBJ2-6 and V is TRBV9; 7 nucleotides match TRBD2. CDR3 size: 16 residues. From germline, CDR1 is SGDLS and CDR2 YYNGEE. Trimming removed 1 base from V and 2 bases from J; junction bases left unmatched: 3. The CDR3 reads CASSVHGRTGANVLTF. CDR3 bases: TGTGCCAGCAGCGTACACGGGAGGACTGGGGCCAACGTCCTGACTTTC.

Many counts were recorded for this clonotype. This sequence joins TRBV10-3 and TRBJ2-1, with unresolved D. V shed 4 bases and J shed 3 bases, with 7 bases lying between them. The CDR3 length is 13 residues. The germline V gene has CDR1 ENHRY and CDR2 SYGVKD. The CDR3 coding sequence is TGTGCCATCAGTGTCGGCAACTACAATGAGCAGTTCTTC. Translating it yields CAISVGNYNEQFF.

This clonotype was observed a handful of times. The chain joins TRBV5-1 to TRBJ2-1, with TRBD2 matching 13 bases. V shed 0 bases and J 8 bases; nucleotides not matched to a gene: 8. Germline V gene sequence: CDR1 SGHRS, CDR2 YFSETQ. The CDR3 covers 17 residues. CDR3 residues: CASSLAATSGRVYEQFF. The CDR3 nucleotides are TGCGCCAGCAGCTTGGCGGCTACTAGCGGGAGGGTCTATGAGCAGTTCTTC.